The 8 T cell receptor beta chains below were found in one sample sequenced in a study of T cell repertoires in cytomegalovirus infection. What these receptors recognize is not known. One entry per CDR3 protein results from TCRdb running MiXCR on the reads. Of around 19,000 distinct CDR3 sequences in the sample, approximately 39% are singletons; the top ten hold roughly 94%. Sequenced material: CD8+ T cells from cultured PBMCs, taken from culture after CMV antigen stimulation. The receptors were sampled from a human donor in good health (CMV status not recorded). Some clones in this sample may be carry-over from other donors' samples.

This sequence joins TRBV9 and TRBJ2-5; TRBD1 might be the D (6 bases). The germline V gene has CDR1 SGDLS and CDR2 YYNGEE. The CDR3 runs 14 residues. The V end lost 0 bases, the J end lost 5 bases, and 11 bases lay between the germline ends. As DNA, the CDR3 is TGTGCCAGCAGCGTAGAAAACAGGGCTGAGACCCAGTACTTC. Translation gives CASSVENRAETQYF. Looking up the rest from reference TRBV9 and TRBJ2-5 gives the full variable domain: DSGVTQTPKHLITATGQRVTLRCSPRSGDLSVYWYQQSLDQGLQFLIQYYNGEERAKGNILERFSAQQFPDLHSELNLSSLELGDSALYFCASSVENRAETQYFGPGTRLLVL.

This rearrangement joins TRBV19 to TRBJ2-3; no clear D. The germline V and J ends were trimmed by 7 bases and 0 bases, with 17 bases remaining between them. This CDR3 is built from 16 residues. CDR1 and CDR2 from the germline V gene are LNHDA and SQIVND (reference sequence). The CDR3 loop reads CASTSRAETSTDTQYF. The CDR3 DNA sequence: TGTGCCAGTACCTCAAGGGCGGAGACTAGCACAGATACGCAGTATTTT. The entire variable domain, with the rest obtained from reference TRBV19 and TRBJ2-3, is as follows: DGGITQSPKYLFRKEGQNVTLSCEQNLNHDAMYWYRQDPGQGLRLIYYSQIVNDFQKGDIAEGYSVSREKKESFPLTVTSAQKNPTAFYLCASTSRAETSTDTQYFGPGTRLTVL.

This clonotype has a count of ten or more. This sequence joins TRBV11-2 and TRBJ2-7; the match to TRBD1 covers 9 bases. The CDR3 length is 14 residues. V was clipped by 3 bases and J by 2 bases; unmatched bases: 2. In germline, CDR1 is SGHAT, CDR2 FQNNGV. The CDR3 sequence is CASSLDRGAYEQYF. Written as DNA, the CDR3 is TGTGCCAGCAGCTTGGACAGGGGAGCCTACGAGCAGTACTTC.

This rearrangement joins TRBV7-6 to TRBJ2-5; D is unresolved. The V end was cut by 1 base, the J end by 5 bases, with 17 bases between. The CDR3 has 16 residues. Looked up from germline, CDR1 is SGHVS and CDR2 is FNYEAQ. The CDR3 region is CASSLEAFNALETQYF. CDR3 coding DNA: TGTGCCAGCAGCTTAGAAGCCTTTAATGCATTGGAGACCCAGTACTTC.

This clonotype was observed at least ten times. The gene calls are TRBV7-2 and TRBJ1-2, with a tentative D call TRBD1 (5 bases). CDR1 is SGHTA, CDR2 FQGNSA, per germline. V dropped 2 bases and J dropped 8 bases, with 21 bases sitting between them. This CDR3 has 16 amino acids. CDR3 sequence reads: CASSLRGRERAIGYTF. The CDR3 DNA follows: TGTGCCAGCAGCTTACGGGGCAGGGAGAGAGCTATAGGCTACACCTTC. The complete variable domain, with remaining parts taken from reference TRBV7-2 and TRBJ1-2, reads GAGVSQSPSNKVTEKGKDVELRCDPISGHTALYWYRQSLGQGLEFLIYFQGNSAPDKSGLPSDRFSAERTGGSVSTLTIQRTQQEDSAVYLCASSLRGRERAIGYTFGSGTRLTVV.

The chain carries TRBV6-6 and TRBJ1-1, with D perhaps TRBD1 (5 bases). The ends were cut back, 2 bases at V and 4 bases at J, with 14 bases in the middle. In germline, CDR1 is MNHNY, CDR2 SVGAGI (reference sequence). This CDR3 comprises 15 residues. CDR3 region: CASSYPLRDVTEAFF. DNA for the CDR3: TGTGCCAGCAGTTACCCTCTTAGGGACGTCACTGAAGCTTTCTTT.

This clonotype was counted at least ten times. The chain links TRBV9 to TRBJ2-2; no reliable D call. Germline CDR1 SGDLS, CDR2 YYNGEE. Trimming cost V 0 bases and J 1 base, with 4 bases left between them. The CDR3 has 14 amino acids. CDR3 DNA sequence: TGTGCCAGCAGCGTAGAGATGAACACCGGGGAGCTGTTTTTT. Translation gives CASSVEMNTGELFF.

This clonotype has ten or more counts. J is TRBJ2-7 and V is TRBV27; a possible D gene is TRBD2 (5 bases). Trimming removed 2 bases from V and 5 bases from J, with 10 bases in between. The CDR3 totals 13 residues. CDR1 is MNHEY and CDR2 is SMNVEV in the germline V gene (reference sequence). The CDR3 here is CASSLEGINEQYF. CDR3 bases: TGTGCCAGCAGTTTAGAGGGAATTAACGAGCAGTACTTC.